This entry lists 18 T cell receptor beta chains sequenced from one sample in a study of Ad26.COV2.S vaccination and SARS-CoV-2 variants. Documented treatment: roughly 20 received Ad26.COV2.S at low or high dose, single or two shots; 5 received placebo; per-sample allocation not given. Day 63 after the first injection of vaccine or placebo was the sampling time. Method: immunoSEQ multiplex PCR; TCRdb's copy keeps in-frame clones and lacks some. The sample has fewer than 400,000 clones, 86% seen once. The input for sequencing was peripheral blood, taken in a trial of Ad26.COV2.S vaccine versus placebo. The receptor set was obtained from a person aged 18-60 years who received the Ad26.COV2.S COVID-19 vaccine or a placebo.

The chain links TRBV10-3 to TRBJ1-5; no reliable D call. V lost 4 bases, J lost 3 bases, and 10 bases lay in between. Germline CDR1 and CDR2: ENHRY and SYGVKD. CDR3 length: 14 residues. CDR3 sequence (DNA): TGTGCCATCAGTGCAGTAGGCTCCAATCAGCCCCAGCATTTT. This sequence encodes CAISAVGSNQPQHF.

CDR3 DNA: TGTGCCAGCAGCGAGGTAGGGGGTAGTGGCTACACCTTC. Translated, it gives CASSEVGGSGYTF. The chain couples TRBV6-5 to TRBJ1-2; TRBD1 might be the D (6 bases). This CDR3 spans 13 amino acids. The V end was cut by 6 bases, the J end by 7 bases, with 15 bases between. Germline V CDR1 and CDR2: MNHEY, SVGAGI.

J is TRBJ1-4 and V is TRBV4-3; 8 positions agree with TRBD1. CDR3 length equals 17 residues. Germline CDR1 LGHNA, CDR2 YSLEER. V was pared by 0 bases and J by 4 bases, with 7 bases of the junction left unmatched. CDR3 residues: CASSQDSGTGHNEKLFF. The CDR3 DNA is TGCGCCAGCAGCCAAGATTCAGGGACAGGCCATAATGAAAAACTGTTTTTT.

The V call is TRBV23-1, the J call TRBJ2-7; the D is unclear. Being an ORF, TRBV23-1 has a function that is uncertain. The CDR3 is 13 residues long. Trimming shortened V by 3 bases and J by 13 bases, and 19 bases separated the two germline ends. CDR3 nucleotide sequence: TGCGCCAGCAGTCAGGTACAGCCCCATACCTATTACTTC. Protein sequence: CASSQVQPHTYYF.

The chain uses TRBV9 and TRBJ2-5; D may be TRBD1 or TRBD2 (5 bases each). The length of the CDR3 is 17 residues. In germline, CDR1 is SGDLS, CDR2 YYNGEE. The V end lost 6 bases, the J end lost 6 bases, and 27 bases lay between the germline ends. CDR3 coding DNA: TGTGCCAGCATCCTAGCCCGTGGGACCGAGCTCAAAAAGACCCAGTACTTC. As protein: CASILARGTELKKTQYF.

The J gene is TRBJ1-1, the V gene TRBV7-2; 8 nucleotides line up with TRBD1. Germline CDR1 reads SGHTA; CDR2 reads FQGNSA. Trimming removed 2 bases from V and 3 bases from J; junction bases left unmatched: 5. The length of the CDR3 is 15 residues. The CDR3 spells CASSLSPGGYTEAFF. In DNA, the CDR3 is TGTGCCAGCAGCTTAAGCCCAGGGGGCTACACTGAAGCTTTCTTT. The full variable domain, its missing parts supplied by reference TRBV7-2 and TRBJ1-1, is GAGVSQSPSNKVTEKGKDVELRCDPISGHTALYWYRQSLGQGLEFLIYFQGNSAPDKSGLPSDRFSAERTGGSVSTLTIQRTQQEDSAVYLCASSLSPGGYTEAFFGQGTRLTVV.

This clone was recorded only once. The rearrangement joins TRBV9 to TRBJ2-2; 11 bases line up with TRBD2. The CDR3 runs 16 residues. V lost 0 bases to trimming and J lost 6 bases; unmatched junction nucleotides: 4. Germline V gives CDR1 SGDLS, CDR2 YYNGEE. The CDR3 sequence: CASSVGASGGPGELFF. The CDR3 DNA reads TGTGCCAGCAGCGTAGGAGCTAGCGGGGGGCCCGGGGAGCTGTTTTTT.

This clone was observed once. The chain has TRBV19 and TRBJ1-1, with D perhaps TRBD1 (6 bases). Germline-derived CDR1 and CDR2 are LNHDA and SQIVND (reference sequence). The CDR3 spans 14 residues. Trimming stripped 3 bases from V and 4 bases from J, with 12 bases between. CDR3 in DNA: TGTGCCAGTAGTATCAAGGGGGGCGTCACTGAAGCTTTCTTT. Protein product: CASSIKGGVTEAFF.

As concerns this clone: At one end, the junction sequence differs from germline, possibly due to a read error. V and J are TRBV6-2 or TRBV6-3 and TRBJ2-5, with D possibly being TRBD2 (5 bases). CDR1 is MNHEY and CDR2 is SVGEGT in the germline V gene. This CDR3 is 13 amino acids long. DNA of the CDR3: TGTGCCAGCAGTCCCTTGAGTGGGGAGACCAAGTACTTC. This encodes CASSPLSGETKYF.

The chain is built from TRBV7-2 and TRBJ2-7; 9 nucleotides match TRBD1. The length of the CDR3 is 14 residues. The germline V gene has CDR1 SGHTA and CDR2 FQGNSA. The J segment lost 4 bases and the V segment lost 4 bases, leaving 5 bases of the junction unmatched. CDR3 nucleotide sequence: TGTGCCAGCAGCTCGTCCGGGACAGGGTACGAGCAGTACTTC. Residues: CASSSSGTGYEQYF.

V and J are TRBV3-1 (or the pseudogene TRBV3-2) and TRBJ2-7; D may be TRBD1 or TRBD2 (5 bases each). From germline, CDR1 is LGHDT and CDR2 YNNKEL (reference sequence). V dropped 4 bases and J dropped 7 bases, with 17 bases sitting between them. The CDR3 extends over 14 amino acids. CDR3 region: CASSPRGSGSEQYF. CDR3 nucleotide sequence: TGTGCCAGCAGCCCACGGGGCAGTGGCTCGGAGCAGTACTTC.

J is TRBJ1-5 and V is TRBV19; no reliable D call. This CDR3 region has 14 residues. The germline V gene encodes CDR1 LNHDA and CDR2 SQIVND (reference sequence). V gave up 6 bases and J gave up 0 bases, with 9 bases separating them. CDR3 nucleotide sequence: TGTGCCAGTAGGGGATCAACTAGCAATCAGCCCCAGCATTTT. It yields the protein CASRGSTSNQPQHF.

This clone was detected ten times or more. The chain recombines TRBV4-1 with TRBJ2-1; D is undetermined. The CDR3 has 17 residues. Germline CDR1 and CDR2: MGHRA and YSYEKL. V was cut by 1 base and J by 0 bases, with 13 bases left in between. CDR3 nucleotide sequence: TGCGCCAGCAGCCAAGTTGATATGGGGTTCTCCTACAATGAGCAGTTCTTC. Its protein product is CASSQVDMGFSYNEQFF.

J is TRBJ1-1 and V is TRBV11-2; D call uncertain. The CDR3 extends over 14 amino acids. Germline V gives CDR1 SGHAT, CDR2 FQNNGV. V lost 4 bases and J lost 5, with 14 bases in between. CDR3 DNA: TGTGCCAGCAGCTCTTCGCCGTTGGGGACTGAAGCTTTCTTT. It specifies CASSSSPLGTEAFF.

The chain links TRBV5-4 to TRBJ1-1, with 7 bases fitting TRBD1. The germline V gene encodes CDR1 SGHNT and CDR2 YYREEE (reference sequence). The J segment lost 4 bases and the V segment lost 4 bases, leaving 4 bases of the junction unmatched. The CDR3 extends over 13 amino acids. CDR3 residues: CASSAGTATEAFF. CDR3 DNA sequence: TGTGCCAGCAGCGCCGGGACAGCCACTGAAGCTTTCTTT.

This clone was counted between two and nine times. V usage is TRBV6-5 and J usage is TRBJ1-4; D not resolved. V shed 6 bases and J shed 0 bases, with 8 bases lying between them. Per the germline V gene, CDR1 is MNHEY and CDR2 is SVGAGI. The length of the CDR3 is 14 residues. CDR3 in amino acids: CASSAGSTNEKLFF. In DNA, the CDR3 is TGTGCCAGCAGCGCAGGATCAACTAATGAAAAACTGTTTTTT.

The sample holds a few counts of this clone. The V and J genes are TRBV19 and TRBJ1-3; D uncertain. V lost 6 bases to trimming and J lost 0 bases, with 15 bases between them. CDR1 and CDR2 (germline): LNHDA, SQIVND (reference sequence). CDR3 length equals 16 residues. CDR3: CASRSPGVFSGNTIYF. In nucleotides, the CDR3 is TGTGCCAGTAGATCCCCAGGAGTTTTCTCTGGAAACACCATATATTTT.

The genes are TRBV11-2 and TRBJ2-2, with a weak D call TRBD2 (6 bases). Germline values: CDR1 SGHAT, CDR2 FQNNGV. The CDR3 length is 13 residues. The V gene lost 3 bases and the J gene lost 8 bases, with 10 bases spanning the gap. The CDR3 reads CASSFTGVGELFF. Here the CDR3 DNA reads TGTGCCAGCAGCTTCACGGGGGTGGGGGAGCTGTTTTTT.